This T cell receptor beta chain was retrieved from a study of T cells after somatic rescue of genetic block. This clone showed up just once. Using immunoSEQ multiplex PCR, the repertoire was profiled, and TCRdb retains in-frame clones only, with some absent. This table holds 11,000 or so clones, about 81% found once. There are 16 residues in the CDR3. V shed 0 bases, J shed 4 bases, and the junction held 5 bases outside the gene matches. CDR1 and CDR2 from the germline V gene are SGHRS and YFSETQ. The V gene is TRBV5-1, the J gene TRBJ2-2; TRBD2 matches 8 bases. This clonotype was obtained from a boy aged 5-17 years. Material: peripheral blood mononuclear cells (PBMCs). This CDR3 reads CASSLGLAGRTGELFF. The CDR3 bases are TGCGCCAGCAGCTTGGGCCTAGCGGGCCGCACCGGGGAGCTGTTTTTT.